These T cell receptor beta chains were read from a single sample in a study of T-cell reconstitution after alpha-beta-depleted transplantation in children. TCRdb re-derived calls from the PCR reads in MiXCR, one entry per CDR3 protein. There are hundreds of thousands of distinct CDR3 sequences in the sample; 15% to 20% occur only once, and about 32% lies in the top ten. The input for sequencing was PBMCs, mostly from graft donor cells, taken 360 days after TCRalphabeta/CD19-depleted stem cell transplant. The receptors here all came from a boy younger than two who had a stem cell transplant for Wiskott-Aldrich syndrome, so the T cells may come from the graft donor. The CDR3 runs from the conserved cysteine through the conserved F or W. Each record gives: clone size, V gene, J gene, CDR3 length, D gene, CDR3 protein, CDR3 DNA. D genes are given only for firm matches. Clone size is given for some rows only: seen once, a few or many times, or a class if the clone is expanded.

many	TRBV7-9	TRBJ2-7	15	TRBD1	CASSLATGVVYEQYF	TGTGCCAGCAGCTTAGCGACAGGGGTGGTCTACGAGCAGTACTTC
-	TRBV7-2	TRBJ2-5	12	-	CASSSGPETQYF	TGTGCCAGCAGTTCGGGTCCGGAGACCCAGTACTTC
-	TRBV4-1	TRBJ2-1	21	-	CASSQEQMRQGRFASYNEQFF	TGCGCCAGCAGCCAAGAGCAAATGCGGCAGGGAAGGTTTGCCTCCTACAATGAGCAGTTCTTC
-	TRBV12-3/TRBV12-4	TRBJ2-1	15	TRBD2	CASRKTSGRMNEQFF	TGTGCCAGCAGGAAGACTAGCGGGAGGATGAATGAGCAGTTCTTC
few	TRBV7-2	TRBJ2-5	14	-	CASRTGSDGETQYF	TGTGCCAGCAGGACAGGTTCGGACGGGGAGACCCAGTACTTC
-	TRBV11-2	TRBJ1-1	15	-	CASSLGQSRNTEAFF	TGTGCCAGCAGCTTAGGACAGTCCCGGAACACTGAAGCTTTCTTT
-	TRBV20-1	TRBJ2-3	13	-	CSAVGGGPDTQYF	TGCAGTGCTGTAGGAGGGGGCCCAGATACGCAGTATTTT
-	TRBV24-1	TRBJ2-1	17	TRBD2	CATSDPLVAGGNNEQFF	TGTGCCACCAGTGACCCCCTAGTAGCGGGAGGCAACAATGAGCAGTTCTTC
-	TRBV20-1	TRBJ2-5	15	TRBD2	CSARTSGGYQETQYF	TGCAGTGCTAGGACTAGCGGGGGGTACCAAGAGACCCAGTACTTC
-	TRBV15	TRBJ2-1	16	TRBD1	CATSRGDRGPYNEQFF	TGTGCCACCAGCAGAGGAGACAGGGGACCCTACAATGAGCAGTTCTTC
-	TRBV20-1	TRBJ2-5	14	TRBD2	CSAPERGLVETQYF	TGCAGTGCTCCGGAAAGGGGACTAGTCGAGACCCAGTACTTC
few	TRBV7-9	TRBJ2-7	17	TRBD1	CASSLGGVRGSTYEQYF	TGTGCCAGCAGCTTAGGAGGGGTCAGGGGGTCGACCTACGAGCAGTACTTC
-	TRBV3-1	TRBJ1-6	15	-	CASSRQSSYNSPLHF	TGTGCCAGCAGCCGACAGAGCTCCTATAATTCACCCCTCCACTTT
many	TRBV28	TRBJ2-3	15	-	CASSSSGDNTDTQYF	TGTGCCAGCAGTTCCTCCGGGGACAACACAGATACGCAGTATTTT
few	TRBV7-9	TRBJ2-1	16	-	CASSPLAAGSYNEQFF	TGTGCCAGCAGCCCCCTTGCGGCGGGCTCCTACAATGAGCAGTTCTTC
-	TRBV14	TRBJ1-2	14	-	CASSHRLANYGYTF	TGTGCCAGCAGCCACAGGCTAGCTAACTATGGCTACACCTTC
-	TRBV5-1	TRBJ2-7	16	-	CASSLAITESPYEQYF	TGCGCCAGCAGCTTGGCAATAACAGAATCCCCCTACGAGCAGTACTTC
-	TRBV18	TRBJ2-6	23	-	CASSLSTTDIQGPWIRGANVLTF	TGTGCCAGCTCACTCTCTACCACCGATATCCAAGGTCCCTGGATTAGAGGGGCCAACGTCCTGACTTTC
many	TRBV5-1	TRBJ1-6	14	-	CASSLRTVNSPLHF	TGCGCCAGCAGCTTAAGGACAGTTAATTCACCCCTCCACTTT
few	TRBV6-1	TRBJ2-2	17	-	CASYTQGIRDGTGELFF	TGTGCCAGCTATACCCAGGGTATTCGGGATGGCACCGGGGAGCTGTTTTTT
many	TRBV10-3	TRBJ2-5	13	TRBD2	CATGGLGEETQYF	TGTGCCACCGGGGGACTAGGAGAAGAGACCCAGTACTTC
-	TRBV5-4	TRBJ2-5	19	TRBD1	CASSMTGRRGTGAGETQYF	TGTGCCAGCAGCATGACGGGGAGGCGTGGGACAGGGGCCGGGGAGACCCAGTACTTC